What follows describes a single TCR beta chain. Original handling: Nucleated cell counts were estimated from reference gene primer amplification. TCRdb's copy holds only in-frame clones and misses some; the assay was immunoSEQ multiplex PCR. V and J calls and clone size are those listed in that table; D and trimming were worked out from the DNA. The sample includes under 150,000 clones, roughly three quarters of them seen just once. The sample originates from a study of blood T cell repertoires in COVID-19. Between the trimmed V and J ends, which lost 5 bases and 8 bases, there was a span of 24 bases. Germline V gene data show CDR1 as SEHNR and CDR2 as FQNEAQ (reference sequence). This CDR3 contains 17 residues.

The receptor comes from a man between 60 and 70 years old with acute or convalescent COVID-19. Sequencing was done on a sample of peripheral blood. The chain has TRBV7-9 and TRBJ1-4; the D gene is possibly TRBD1 (6 bases). CDR3: CASSPLGTKYLGEKLFF. CDR3 in DNA: TGTGCCAGCAGCCCCCTCGGGACAAAATACCTAGGAGAAAAACTGTTTTTT.